The source of this T cell receptor (beta chain) is a study of blood T cell repertoires in COVID-19. Study in general: Acute-phase and convalescent COVID-19 samples originated in the United States, Italy and Spain. Sources were T cells, B-cell-depleted T cells, or PBMCs; the material itself was cDNA or gDNA.

Study processing details: Amplification with reference gene primers provided the estimates of nucleated cell counts. Assay: immunoSEQ multiplex PCR; the TCRdb copy retains only in-frame clones and omits some. V and J calls and clone size are as listed in that table; D and trimming were resolved from the DNA. The sample lists about 180,000 clones, approximately 88% seen once, with roughly 4.2% in the top ten. Germline CDR1 reads SGHVS; CDR2 reads FQNEAQ. Trimming removed 1 base from V and 8 bases from J, with 14 bases in between. CDR3 size: 14 residues. This clonotype was obtained from a woman in her 30s with acute or convalescent COVID-19. The chain uses TRBV7-8 and TRBJ1-2, with a weak D call TRBD1 (5 bases). The sequencing sample was made of peripheral blood. The CDR3 loop reads CASSLGGTPSGYTF. The CDR3, as DNA: TGTGCCAGCAGCTTAGGGGGGACTCCCTCCGGCTACACCTTC.